The clone carrying this TCR beta chain has more than one count but fewer than ten. Its antigen is unknown. These data originate in a study of cytotoxic CD8 clonotypes in ibrutinib-treated CLL. Overall study: There were 10 to 11 relapsed/refractory patients and some 15 treatment-naive patients, and roughly 18 were IGHV unmutated.

Study outcomes and limitations: At baseline, clonality was higher than in age-matched healthy donors and correlated with CD8+ counts. Public clonotypes, an uncommon group, contracted or remained stable on treatment.

Some clones are missing from TCRdb's copy, which holds only in-frame ones; the method was immunoSEQ multiplex PCR. The sample holds 130,000 to 150,000 clones, under 95% seen once. The sample in question was PBMCs, obtained after 12 months of ibrutinib treatment. The TCR sequence derives from a human donor with chronic lymphocytic leukemia.

Here the CDR3 reads CASSIGGQAYGYTF. The CDR3 region has the DNA TGTGCCAGCAGTATAGGCGGGCAGGCCTATGGCTACACCTTC. V usage is TRBV28 and J usage is TRBJ1-2; D not certain. The CDR3 totals 14 residues. Germline values: CDR1 MDHEN, CDR2 SYDVKM. With 5 bases removed from V and 4 bases from J, the gap between germline ends came to 14 bases.